The clone carrying this TCR beta chain was seen just once. With TRAV- and TRBV-specific primers, first-strand cDNA was made, covering the alpha and beta chains. Amplification, which lasted roughly 22 PCR cycles, used a constant-region primer and V-primer adapter to amplify TCRs. Via MiXCR, TCRdb re-called the reads, giving one row per CDR3 protein. The data show 10,000 to 15,000 distinct CDR3 sequences, more than 50% seen once. Germline values: CDR1 MNHGY, CDR2 SAAAGT. The CDR3 has 14 residues. Deletions cut 6 bases from V and 8 bases from J, with 16 bases between. The sample is drawn from a study of low-dose radiotherapy and immunotherapy resistance in tumors. Overall study: A daily 300 mg dose of oral aspirin was taken by patients for four cycles from cycle 1 day 1.

The receptor was derived from a human donor with advanced metastatic prostate, ovarian, gallbladder or colorectal cancer (not recorded which). This table probably holds off-target reads from a library built for another chain. The rearrangement links TRBV6-8 to TRBJ1-4, with a weak D call TRBD1 (5 bases). CDR3 amino acids: CASSLTGTVEKLFF. The CDR3 DNA is TGTGCCAGCAGCTTAACTGGGACGGTAGAAAAACTGTTTTTT.